Reported below is one T cell receptor (beta chain). No antigen is known for it. The record has no base qualities; no much larger clone is one base away. Libraries were built with the immunoSEQ multiplex PCR assay. For the multiplex PCR, a mixture combining 60 forward primers for TCR Vbeta segments and 13 reverse primers for TCR Jbeta segments was used. The CDR3 region of rearranged TCR beta genes was amplified from genomic DNA with a multiplex PCR assay. The Illumina HiSeq System was used to sequence the amplified TCR beta libraries as 87-base-pair reads. As for the original processing: A later analysis counted about 80 million unique TCR beta chains across the 550 to 800 repertoires, and some 11 million of these chains were shared by at least two donors. To remove PCR and sequencing errors, raw reads were error-corrected and collapsed into unique sequences using a nearest-neighbor algorithm that merged closely related sequences. CDR3 sequences were aligned to IMGT reference sequences to assign V, D and J gene segments. For a sequence to be retained, a match of at least six nucleotides to both a V gene segment and a J gene segment was required. A rearrangement was called productive if the CDR3 had no stop codons and remained in frame with V and J, and every other rearrangement was called non-productive. Following IMGT convention, CDR3 was defined as the stretch from the second conserved V-encoded cysteine up to the conserved J-encoded phenylalanine. The earlier analysis of about 610 of the donors excluded any sequence lacking an unambiguous match to a single V gene segment. An earlier analysis of several hundred of the donors classified V segments as functional when productive rearrangements were above 56.7% and as segregating when the standard deviation between donors was above 5%. A statistical classification framework was built to diagnose cytomegalovirus status from the catalog of TCR beta chain sequences. A later analysis assigned V and J genes by comparing TCR nucleotide sequences with IMGT/GENE-DB human TR gene sequences. A later analysis assigned CDR3 sequences and most-parsimonious VDJ recombination scenarios with the TCRdist pipeline. A later analysis defined each TCR beta chain by its CDR3 amino acid sequence plus V-gene family, and excluded reads lacking a unique V-gene family. A later analysis removed 592 highly shared, low-generation-probability nucleotide sequences to deal with suspected cross-contamination and a sequencing artifact. For each public chain, a later analysis derived a clonal expansion index from normalized ranks of inferred template counts within each repertoire. A later analysis computed generation probabilities with a VDJ recombination model fitted to out-of-frame rearrangements, and checked the results against IGoR. In a later analysis, TCR-TCR, TCR-HLA and TCR-CMV co-occurrence was scored with hypergeometric tests, and a repertoire-size bias correction was applied to TCR pairs. To estimate false discovery rates, a later analysis permuted the HLA or CMV assignments 20 times. In a later analysis, co-occurring TCRs were grouped with DBSCAN, and TCRdist sequence similarity was added when clustering was performed within HLA-allele-positive subsets. Repertoires with fewer than 30,000 or more than 120,000 public chains were left out of co-occurrence clustering, as were about 5 repertoires with anomalous nucleotide sharing. TCRdb's version of the immuneACCESS table is confined to in-frame rearrangements and falls short of the full clone set. An unresolved V gene accounts for under half of the shortfall where checked; the remainder is of unknown origin. That table gives V, J and clone size, and the DNA gave D and trimming. The table for this sample lists under 200,000 clones; less than 85% of them were counted only once. The ten largest clones capture approximately 5.1% of the sample.

This sample is drawn from a study of cytomegalovirus exposure and HLA in healthy donors (dated by TCRdb to 2016 to 2017). With regard to the full study: An earlier analysis of some 500 of the donors reported about 250 Gb of sequence data and 117 million unique TCR beta sequences from around 200 million T cells. Roughly 300 gigabases of sequencing data and 70 million to 95 million unique TCR sequences made up an early release that covered 500 to 700 HLA-typed donors. Among the approximately 430 genotyped donors, approximately 81% belonged to the genetic ancestry cluster associated with self-reported Caucasian donors. The aim of the study was to test whether cataloging public T cell receptors could identify signatures of past pathogen exposure. Using immunosequencing, the study profiled T cell repertoires from around 680 subjects and related those repertoires to cytomegalovirus serostatus. Besides the first cohort of roughly 660 subjects, a separate validation cohort made up of around 120 different subjects was used. High-throughput TCR immunosequencing, statistical association of individual TCRs with disease status, and machine learning were combined to predict cytomegalovirus infection status. A later analysis re-examined previously published TCR beta repertoires from more than 600 donors and added high-resolution HLA genotyping to investigate patterns of TCR occurrence. The later analysis used no new phenotypic data to find candidate immune exposures, relying instead on TCR beta sequences and their occurrence across donors. An earlier analysis of 587 of the donors used high-throughput TCR beta sequencing to judge whether each TCR beta V gene segment behaved as functional or pseudogenic. Donor age, sex, ethnicity and CMV serostatus were compiled together with the repertoire data. In a later genetic analysis, genome-wide SNP genotypes for about three fifths of the roughly 670 donors were used, and that subset was treated as a discovery cohort. Every discovery cohort repertoire had been produced on one sequencing platform. Class I and class II HLA loci were covered by the typing at four-digit resolution. The number of donors typed differed by locus, with about 629-630 for A, B, C, DRB1 and DQB1, around 500 for DQA1, under 610 for DPA1, and roughly 450 for DPB1. Because of strong linkage in the cohort, five DR-DQ haplotypes were treated as single units for association and clustering. Among about 400 genotyped donors of the cohort, an average of approximately 240,000 unique TCR beta nucleotide sequences was sequenced per donor, of which 15% to 20% were non-productive. Study-level results and caveats: According to the authors, the approach could potentially be generalized to other disease states and immunological phenotypes. When HLA alleles, especially DR and DQ, strongly co-occurred, attributing TCR associations to individual alleles was difficult. Across donors, most TCR sequences were observed very rarely, whereas some public TCRs were present in many individuals. A total of about 180 TCR beta chains were listed by the study as associated with cytomegalovirus. CMV serostatus was the only immune exposure information available for the cohort. According to a later analysis, parvovirus B19, influenza, CMV and Epstein-Barr virus appeared linked to several top co-occurrence clusters. Because counts were too low, around 18 rarely observed V segments, including chromosome 9 orphons, were left out of the earlier analysis of roughly 600 of the donors. The sequencing pipeline was judged likely to have produced a cluster of highly shared sequence variants as a technical artifact. A further reported finding was that TCR beta sequences accurately predicted the HLA-A and HLA-B alleles for most subjects in the first cohort. V-gene and J-gene trimming of TCR beta chains was associated with a missense DCLRE1C variant in a later genetic analysis, and the association was replicated in an independent cohort. In a later analysis, more than 15,000 TCR beta sequences were associated with specific HLA alleles at a false discovery rate of 0.05. The classifier was reported to diagnose cytomegalovirus status with high specificity and sensitivity in both the original and validation cohorts. HLA typing was unavailable for some donors at each locus, so association tests used only the typed subset. An earlier analysis of 450 to 750 of the donors showed that most TCR beta V segments appeared in productive rearrangements either about 87% or about 30% of the time, which broadly matched IMGT annotations. A later analysis found that most CMV-associated TCR beta chains appeared HLA-restricted, with HLA associations seemingly driven largely by CMV exposure. Compared with the 666-donor mean, donors in an Asian-associated ancestry cluster had fewer N-insertions in productive TCRs, according to a later genetic analysis. Linkage disequilibrium might explain the correlated functional status among segregating V segments, but an unknown experimental factor could not be excluded. In this cohort, only TCR beta chains were sequenced, and detectable features were limited by the absence of alpha or paired-chain data. In a later analysis, the rate of TCR association differed among HLA loci, with DRB1 alleles having the most associated TCRs and HLA-C alleles having the fewest. Roughly uniform sequencing depth across donors was assumed in presence/absence analyses, although this assumption may not hold. In a later analysis, HLA-associated TCR beta chains showed more clonal expansion and lower generation probabilities than non-associated chains that were equally common. A few of the identified cytomegalovirus-associated TCR beta chains were confirmed in vitro to be specific for cytomegalovirus antigens.

The cohort comprised fewer than 750 healthy bone marrow donors. Cohort members were all nominally healthy when sampled, although unrecorded immune exposures were likely present. The donor was CMV seronegative and was included in the group of a few hundred seronegative cohort members. A peripheral blood sample was collected from each donor, and TCR beta sequencing was performed on peripheral blood mononuclear cells. The Qiagen DNeasy Blood Extraction Kit was used to extract genomic DNA from the blood cell samples. Sequencing used PBMCs. This receptor was identified in a man between 35 and 55 years old in good health and CMV-seronegative.

The CDR3 protein is CASSLGASTDTQYF. The nucleotides are TGTGCCAGCAGCTTAGGGGCCAGCACAGATACGCAGTATTTT. Recombination linked TRBV7-2 to TRBJ2-3; the D gene cannot be resolved reliably. V lost 1 base and J lost 0 bases; the stretch between them is 5 bases long. Spanning cysteine to phenylalanine, the CDR3 consists of 14 amino acids. Only CDR3 DNA remains: 42 bases, in frame from the first base. The germline V gene supplies CDR1 SGHTA and CDR2 FQGNSA.